This TCR beta chain comes out of a study of shared clonotypes between healthy human individuals (dated by TCRdb to 2018 to 2020). Concerning the study at large: The cohort comprised two women and a few men aged 18 to 49 years. For each donor, CD4 naive and CD4 memory were each run on three plates, CD8 naive on two plates, and CD8 memory on one plate. Blood TCR repertoires of about 5 healthy adults were deeply sequenced to estimate repertoire size and the extent of clonotype sharing between individuals. To increase sequencing depth and limit assay-specific biases, TCR repertoire library preparation and sequencing were carried out by different laboratories using diverse techniques. Each donor's leukapheresis produced roughly between roughly 0.85 and 9 billion PBMCs. Findings and caveats that apply to the study as a whole: Pairwise subsampling indicated that sequencing depth was expected to affect the degree of clonotype sharing among donors. Incomplete sequencing was indicated by rarefaction of sorted-subset datasets, despite the large sequencing depth. Compared with non-shared clonotypes, the clonotypes found in all four sorted-subset donors had higher generation probabilities. Because the study included a small number of donors, the genetic and exposure-history diversity represented was limited. Sharing across a handful of donors was observed for about 4.8% of naive CD4, over 3% of naive CD8, roughly 2.3% of memory CD4, and over 0.3% of memory CD8 clonotypes. Naive subsets generally had larger estimated clonotype richness than memory subsets did. Sampling was restricted to blood, and TCR repertoires in tissues likely differ from the TCR repertoires found in blood.

With respect to this clone: Its binding antigen is unknown. The sample holds no much larger clone one base away, and base qualities are not on file.

Using the deep immunoSEQ assay, multiplex PCR amplified TCR CDR3 regions from genomic DNA. Extracted genomic DNA from each cell subset was spread evenly across all wells of several immunoSEQ 96-well plates, with each plate serving as a replicate. Each replicate PCR for sorted subsets received roughly 200 ng genomic DNA, equal to 30,000 or so T cell genomes. The purified libraries were quantified using a Qubit 3.0 fluorometer, sized with a Bioanalyzer 2100, and then quantified again using the KAPA Library Quantification kit. Every immunoSEQ 96-well plate was sequenced on a separate single-read 150-cycle Illumina NextSeq 550 flow cell. Turning to the authors' computational methods: Because the immunoSEQ output held only junctional sequences and lacked quality scores, the filtering could not match the filtering applied to full-length reads. Sequences were annotated with PyIR, a Python wrapper for IgBLAST v1.9, and V/J genes and CDR3 were assigned using IMGT germline references. Reads were removed for weak V/J assignments (E-value above 1e-6), missing CDR3, stop codons, out-of-frame junctions, or ambiguous translated residues. V3J clonotypes were defined by identical inferred V gene, J gene, and CDR3 amino acid sequence. Percentage overlap between repertoires was calculated by dividing the number of shared unique clonotypes by the size of the smaller repertoire. Richness of each repertoire was evaluated using RTK rarefaction, the Chao1 estimator, and Recon v2.1 estimates of unobserved clonotypes. Generation probabilities were computed with OLGA for all TCRbeta clonotypes obtained by the gDNA method from a few donors. As stored in TCRdb, this immuneACCESS dataset retains in-frame rearrangements with V and J assigned. A fraction of the clones does not appear; measured against another copy, unresolved V genes explain less than half of the discrepancy, and the remainder lacks a known reason. V and J calls and clone size are those listed in that table; D and trimming were worked out from the DNA. For this sample the table gives just over 2,000,000 clones, of which around 95% were detected only once. Of the sample, more than 0.1% falls within the top ten clones.

The trim is 4 bases for V and 0 bases for J, with a gap of 9 bases between the germline ends. According to the germline V gene, CDR1 reads LGHNA and CDR2 reads YSLEER. Inclusive of the bounding cysteine and phenylalanine, the CDR3 is 14 residues long. CDR3 DNA is the only sequence kept; it has 42 bases, read in frame from the first base. Donors were healthy HIV-negative adults with no recently reported acute infections or vaccinations. Every donor was a Caucasian adult living in Nashville, Tennessee, USA. CD4+ T cells were enriched through magnetic negative selection, after which naive cells were positively selected on CD45RA and the remaining negative fraction served as the memory subset. Blood was collected by leukapheresis, and PBMCs were isolated by Ficoll-Histopaque density gradient centrifugation and then cryopreserved in liquid nitrogen vapor phase. Purity and quantity of every magnetically sorted T cell population were checked by analytical flow cytometry. Genomic DNA was isolated from every sorted fraction and measured by UV absorbance on a Nanodrop 2000c.

Recombination connected TRBV4-3 to TRBJ1-1, with no D gene named confidently. The source of this sequence is a man aged 18 to 29 in good health. The sample consisted of naive CD4+ T cells sorted from blood. The cell subset or site label, read with the paper, signifies: CD45RA+ positively selected. The DNA sequence reads TGCGCCAGCAGCCCCGGCGGGGTGAACACTGAAGCTTTCTTT. The translation is CASSPGGVNTEAFF.